One and the same sample provided the 13 T cell receptor beta chains below, sequenced in a study of CXCR3-negative and CXCR3-positive naive CD8 T cells. Regarding the study as a whole: The study found more hydrophobic TRB CDR3s in CXCR3-positive naive cells than in CXCR3-negative naive cells.

Their antigen targets remain unknown. TRB cDNA was prepared as libraries by UMI-labeled 5' RACE. TCRdb reanalyzed the 5' RACE reads and collapses them to one entry per CDR3 protein, without DNA. Its listing shows approximately 5,000 distinct CDR3 sequences. The sequencing sample was made of naive CXCR3+ CD8+ T cells from blood. Subset meaning: CD45RO-CCR7+CD27+CD95- naive CD8+ T cells expressing CXCR3 (TNR3+). Receptors were obtained from a human donor in good health. Some clones in this sample may be carry-over from other donors' samples.

The chain uses TRBV7-7 and TRBJ2-1; the D gene TCRdb calls, TRBD2, cannot be checked with no DNA. CDR3 length equals 17 residues. Germline CDR1 and CDR2: SSHAT and FNYEAQ (reference sequence). CDR3 protein: CASSPGLAGGLRNEQFF.

By frequency, this clonotype is medium-sized. This chain uses TRBV6-6 with TRBJ2-5; TCRdb indicates TRBD2, and absent DNA this call remains unverified. CDR1 MNHNY and CDR2 SVGAGI come from the germline V gene (reference sequence). The CDR3 totals 16 residues. CDR3 loop: CASSSLEGGPGETQYF.

The chain uses TRBV29-1 and TRBJ2-7. The CDR3 covers 12 residues. Germline lookup yields CDR1 SQVTM and CDR2 ANQGSEA. The CDR3 protein is CSVEESSYEQYF.

The chain employs TRBV29-1 and TRBJ2-2. Germline values: CDR1 SQVTM, CDR2 ANQGSEA. The CDR3 spans 13 residues. The CDR3 protein is CSVASVNTGELFF.

V is TRBV10-3 and J is TRBJ2-2; TCRdb's D call of TRBD1 is untestable without DNA. Germline V gene lookup returns CDR1 ENHRY and CDR2 SYGVKD. This CDR3 has 13 amino acids. The CDR3 loop is CAIIVQGTGELFF.

Measured by frequency, this clonotype is medium-sized. The V call is TRBV29-1, the J call TRBJ2-7. The CDR3 totals 13 residues. The V gene's germline CDR1 is SQVTM and CDR2 ANQGSEA. The CDR3 here is CSVEEVTSYEQYF.

Considering frequency, this clonotype is medium-sized (0.01 to 0.1%). The chain employs TRBV3-1 and TRBJ2-5. The germline V gene encodes CDR1 LGHDT and CDR2 YNNKEL (reference sequence). The CDR3 runs to 14 residues. The CDR3 spells CASSQVVIQETQYF.

This chain joins TRBV29-1 and TRBJ2-7; TCRdb's D gene call, TRBD2, goes unchecked for lack of DNA. The CDR3 is made up of 15 amino acids. Germline V gene sequence: CDR1 SQVTM, CDR2 ANQGSEA. The CDR3 here is CSVALLAGTAGEQYF.

This sequence joins TRBV29-1 and TRBJ2-5; TCRdb designates TRBD2, a call that cannot be tested without DNA. Germline CDR1 and CDR2: SQVTM and ANQGSEA. There are 15 residues in the CDR3. CDR3 loop: CSVEAGGPVEETQYF.

CDR3 in amino acids: CASSPQRQDTQYF. V is TRBV11-2 and J is TRBJ2-3; TCRdb calls TRBD1, which cannot be checked without DNA. Germline CDR1 SGHAT, CDR2 FQNNGV. The CDR3 loop spans 13 amino acids.

The V gene is TRBV18, the J gene TRBJ2-7; TCRdb's D gene call, TRBD1, goes unchecked for lack of DNA. CDR1 is KGHSH and CDR2 is LQKENI in the germline V gene. The CDR3 contains 14 residues. This chain's CDR3 is CASSLGTVEYEQYF. The whole variable domain, filled in from reference TRBV18 and TRBJ2-7, reads NAGVMQNPRHLVRRRGQEARLRCSPMKGHSHVYWYRQLPEEGLKFMVYLQKENIIDESGMPKERFSAEFPKEGPSILRIQQVVRGDSAAYFCASSLGTVEYEQYFGPGTRLTVT.

V usage is TRBV5-1 and J usage is TRBJ2-3; TCRdb gives TRBD1 as the D gene, but with no DNA this cannot be confirmed. Looked up from germline, CDR1 is SGHRS and CDR2 is YFSETQ. The CDR3 length is 16 residues. CDR3 region: CASSFGQGEGDDTQYF.

The chain carries TRBV5-6 and TRBJ2-1; the D gene TCRdb calls, TRBD1, cannot be checked with no DNA. In germline, CDR1 is SGHDT, CDR2 YYEEEE. This CDR3 comprises 19 residues. CDR3 loop: CASSFGQGTGYRRSREQFF.